This T cell receptor beta chain derives from a study of blood T cell repertoires in COVID-19. This CDR3 spans 16 amino acids. The V gene lost 0 bases and the J gene lost 4 bases, with 10 bases spanning the gap. Clones were sequenced by immunoSEQ multiplex PCR, and TCRdb holds only the in-frame ones, with some missing. This sample carries about 46,000 clones, around 84% of them seen once, and the ten largest clones take about 4%. Sample: peripheral blood. The sequence was obtained from an older man with active COVID-19. The rearrangement joins TRBV23-1 to TRBJ2-6; possible D gene TRBD2, 5 bases. TRBV23-1 belongs to the ORF category, with a function that is uncertain. CDR3 residues: CASSQSRVPGANVLTF. Written as DNA, the CDR3 is TGCGCCAGCAGTCAATCGAGGGTCCCCGGGGCCAACGTCCTGACTTTC.